Included here is one T cell receptor beta chain sequence, with context. Primers used in a second PCR of about 7 to 12 cycles were a sample-barcoded 5' primer and a J-beta primer mix. TCRdb passed the 5' RACE reads through MiXCR, listing each CDR3 protein once. The profile shows 1.5 million to 2 million distinct CDR3 sequences, roughly 49% of them singletons. In germline, CDR1 is SNHLY, CDR2 FYNNEI. This CDR3 has 15 residues. V was shortened by 1 base and J by 3 bases, with 12 bases between the two germline ends. The data belong to a study of blood T cells in healthy people across ages. The chain has TRBV2 and TRBJ2-5, with a tentative D call TRBD1 (5 bases). The sample comprised blood. The receptor was isolated from a woman in her thirties or forties in good health. The CDR3 DNA reads as TGTGCCAGCAGTGAAGAGGGGAACCTCAAAGAGACCCAGTACTTC. Amino acids: CASSEEGNLKETQYF.